Below, 23 T cell receptor beta chains from the same sample are listed, as sequenced in a study of T-cell memory formation after mild COVID-19. TCRdb fed the 5' RACE reads into MiXCR, producing one record per CDR3 protein. The sample records fewer than 650,000 distinct CDR3 sequences, 17% being singletons. Sample: PBMCs or a T cell subset sorted from them (not recorded which). The receptors stem from an adult woman who had mild COVID-19 (a few samples of this study predate the infection). Cell type and time point are not known.

The table lists this clonotype with many counts. The J gene is TRBJ2-5, the V gene TRBV7-7; 10 nucleotides line up with TRBD1. The CDR3 loop spans 14 amino acids. The V and J ends lost 5 bases and 4 bases, in that order; junction bases with no gene match: 4. Germline V gives CDR1 SSHAT, CDR2 FNYEAQ (reference sequence). The CDR3 reads CASSPTGGGETQYF. The CDR3 region has the DNA TGTGCCAGCAGCCCGACAGGGGGCGGAGAGACCCAGTACTTC.

This sequence joins TRBV6-2 or TRBV6-3 and TRBJ1-1; no definite D call. The CDR3 is 14 amino acids. Trimming pared 5 bases from V and 0 bases from J, leaving 10 bases between. CDR1 is MNHEY, CDR2 SVGEGT, per germline. DNA for the CDR3: TGTGCCAGCAGTCCAGAGAGGATGAACACTGAAGCTTTCTTT. Translating gives CASSPERMNTEAFF.

This chain joins TRBV4-1 and TRBJ1-5; D perhaps matches TRBD1 (6 bases). The CDR3 runs to 15 residues. Per germline, CDR1 MGHRA and CDR2 YSYEKL. V was cut by 1 base and J by 6 bases, with 13 bases left in between. CDR3 DNA: TGCGCCAGCAGCCAAGGACCAGGGGAGGCTCAGCCCCAGCATTTT. Protein sequence: CASSQGPGEAQPQHF.

This clonotype has at least ten counts. J is TRBJ2-5 and V is TRBV4-1, with a weak D call TRBD1 (6 bases). The length of the CDR3 is 14 residues. Trimming shortened V by 3 bases and J by 3 bases, and 11 bases separated the two germline ends. Germline V gene sequence: CDR1 MGHRA, CDR2 YSYEKL. The CDR3 region is CASSQTGYEETQYF. The CDR3 DNA sequence: TGCGCCAGCAGCCAGACAGGATACGAAGAGACCCAGTACTTC.

The chain couples TRBV30 to TRBJ1-2; D is unresolved. This CDR3 region has 11 residues. The germline V gene encodes CDR1 GTSNPN and CDR2 SVGIG (reference sequence). V lost 0 bases, J lost 7 bases, and 6 bases lay in between. The CDR3 protein is CAWSVLGGYTF. In nucleotides, the CDR3 is TGTGCCTGGAGTGTACTTGGTGGCTACACCTTC.

The V and J genes are TRBV6-5 and TRBJ1-3, with D tentatively TRBD1 (6 bases). The germline V gene has CDR1 MNHEY and CDR2 SVGAGI. This CDR3 is built from 14 residues. The germline V and J ends were trimmed by 5 bases and 3 bases, with 11 bases remaining between them. The CDR3 DNA reads as TGTGCCAGCAGTATCAGGGGTGGTGGAAACACCATATATTTT. Translating gives CASSIRGGGNTIYF.

The rearrangement links TRBV7-2 to TRBJ1-1; D is possibly TRBD1 (5 bases). CDR3 length: 13 residues. V was pared by 6 bases and J by 5 bases, with 13 bases between. The germline V gene has CDR1 SGHTA and CDR2 FQGNSA. The CDR3 is CASRIAGGTEAFF. CDR3 coding DNA: TGTGCCAGCAGAATCGCCGGGGGGACTGAAGCTTTCTTT.

The chain joins TRBV9 to TRBJ2-2, with 13 bases fitting TRBD2. V was clipped by 2 bases and J by 6 bases; unmatched bases: 10. This CDR3 contains 18 residues. Per germline, CDR1 SGDLS and CDR2 YYNGEE. The CDR3 loop is CASSVGLAGDYLAGELFF. The CDR3 DNA reads TGTGCCAGCAGCGTTGGACTAGCGGGAGATTATTTGGCCGGGGAGCTGTTTTTT.

This clonotype was detected only a few times. CDR3 coding DNA: TGTGCCTGGAGTGAGTCATGGCCGTACAATGAGCAGTTCTTC. Encoded protein: CAWSESWPYNEQFF. This chain joins TRBV30 and TRBJ2-1; D gene uncertain. V was trimmed by 1 base and J by 4 bases, leaving 11 bases between them. The CDR3 totals 14 residues. CDR1 is GTSNPN and CDR2 is SVGIG in the germline V gene (reference sequence).

This clonotype has a count of ten or more. The chain is built from TRBV7-2 and TRBJ2-3; a weak D match, TRBD2 (6 bases). This CDR3 is built from 14 residues. Germline values: CDR1 SGHTA, CDR2 FQGNSA. The ends were cut back, 3 bases at V and 4 bases at J, with 11 bases in the middle. This CDR3 is CASSFSTSPDTQYF. Here the CDR3 DNA reads TGTGCCAGCAGCTTTTCGACTAGTCCAGATACGCAGTATTTT.

This clonotype was observed at least ten times. The J gene is TRBJ2-2, the V gene TRBV12-3 or TRBV12-4; D call uncertain. Trimming took off 7 bases at V and 3 bases at J, with 6 bases between the two ends. The CDR3 is 12 amino acids. The CDR3 is CASKIHTGELFF. The CDR3 DNA sequence: TGTGCCAGCAAGATCCACACCGGGGAGCTGTTTTTT.

The V gene is TRBV12-3 or TRBV12-4, the J gene TRBJ2-1, with 15 bases that match TRBD2. V lost 5 bases and J lost 7; bases outside the gene matches: 6. The CDR3 has 16 residues. The CDR3 loop reads CASSPWTSGGANEQFF. The CDR3, as DNA: TGTGCCAGCAGTCCATGGACTAGCGGGGGGGCGAATGAGCAGTTCTTC.

The rearrangement links TRBV18 to TRBJ1-4; D is possibly TRBD1 (5 bases). V was shortened by 1 base and J by 2 bases, with 8 bases between the two germline ends. This CDR3 has 15 residues. Germline CDR1 is KGHSH and CDR2 is LQKENI. CDR3 protein: CASSPRGDTNEKLFF. In DNA form, the CDR3 reads TGTGCCAGCTCACCACGGGGGGATACTAATGAAAAACTGTTTTTT. The full variable domain, its missing parts supplied by reference TRBV18 and TRBJ1-4, is NAGVMQNPRHLVRRRGQEARLRCSPMKGHSHVYWYRQLPEEGLKFMVYLQKENIIDESGMPKERFSAEFPKEGPSILRIQQVVRGDSAAYFCASSPRGDTNEKLFFGSGTQLSVL.

This clonotype was observed many times. The chain links TRBV29-1 to TRBJ1-2; 9 bases match TRBD1. V trimming: 5 bases; J trimming: 4 bases; junction bases outside the gene matches: 5. The CDR3 has 13 amino acids. Germline V gene data show CDR1 as SQVTM and CDR2 as ANQGSEA. CDR3 protein: CSVSTGGFYGYTF. In nucleotides, the CDR3 is TGCAGCGTTTCGACAGGGGGTTTCTATGGCTACACCTTC.

The chain combines TRBV9 with TRBJ1-1, with D unresolved. Trimming removed 0 bases from V and 8 bases from J, with 11 bases in between. This CDR3 comprises 13 residues. Germline assignment: CDR1 SGDLS and CDR2 YYNGEE. In nucleotides, the CDR3 is TGTGCCAGCAGCGTAGCTGATGGGAACGAAGCTTTCTTT. Translated, it gives CASSVADGNEAFF.

In its sample, this clonotype was seen a few times. The V gene is TRBV20-1, the J gene TRBJ2-7; 7 bases map to TRBD2. Germline-derived CDR1 and CDR2 are DFQATT and SNEGSKA (reference sequence). This CDR3 is 13 amino acids long. Germline trimming cut 4 bases from V and 4 bases from J; bases unmatched to any gene: 7. CDR3 DNA: TGCAGTGCTAATAAGCGGGGTTATTACGAGCAGTACTTC. Its translation: CSANKRGYYEQYF.

This clonotype appeared a few times. Written as DNA, the CDR3 is TGTGCCAGCACCCGGGGACTTCGCACCGGGGAGCTGTTTTTT. It encodes CASTRGLRTGELFF. V usage is TRBV14 and J usage is TRBJ2-2; perhaps TRBD2 as D (6 bases). V lost 7 bases and J lost 4, with 13 bases in between. The CDR3 covers 14 residues. Germline V gives CDR1 SGHDN, CDR2 FVKESK.

The rearrangement links TRBV20-1 to TRBJ1-2; D gene ambiguous. V lost 0 bases and J 3 bases, leaving 17 bases between the germline ends. Germline-derived CDR1 and CDR2 are DFQATT and SNEGSKA (reference sequence). There are 16 residues in the CDR3. The CDR3 sequence is CSARDEQTSAHYGYTF. For the CDR3, the DNA is TGCAGTGCTAGAGACGAACAGACCTCCGCTCACTATGGCTACACCTTC.

The chain has TRBV27 and TRBJ2-1; 14 nucleotides agree with TRBD2. CDR3 size: 16 residues. Germline-derived CDR1 and CDR2 are MNHEY and SMNVEV (reference sequence). With V trimmed by 8 bases and J by 16 bases, 19 bases remained unmatched. The CDR3 DNA is TGTGCCAGCCCTCACCGGTCGGGGACTAGCGGGAGCCCCACATTCTTC. It codes for CASPHRSGTSGSPTFF.

This clonotype turned up a few times. Here the CDR3 DNA reads TGCAGTGCTCCTGACCGAGGACTAGCGGGAACCTACGAGCAGTACTTC. It is translated as CSAPDRGLAGTYEQYF. This chain uses TRBV20-1 with TRBJ2-7; 12 bases are shared with TRBD2. V trimming: 5 bases; J trimming: 2 bases; junction bases outside the gene matches: 10. CDR1 is DFQATT and CDR2 is SNEGSKA in the germline V gene (reference sequence). The CDR3 consists of 16 residues.

This clonotype was counted many times. The chain couples TRBV6-2 or TRBV6-3 to TRBJ2-1; 7 bases map to TRBD1. The J segment lost 3 bases and the V segment lost 0 bases, leaving 2 bases of the junction unmatched. The V gene's germline CDR1 is MNHEY and CDR2 SVGEGT. The CDR3 consists of 15 residues. The CDR3 DNA is TGTGCCAGCAGTTACTCACAGGGGTACTACAATGAGCAGTTCTTC. It codes for CASSYSQGYYNEQFF.

The chain couples TRBV15 to TRBJ2-7; D is undetermined. Germline CDR1 reads LNHNV; CDR2 reads YYDKDF (reference sequence). Trimming removed 0 bases from V and 4 bases from J, with 7 bases in between. CDR3 length: 13 residues. CDR3 in amino acids: CATSREEGYEQYF. The CDR3 DNA follows: TGTGCCACCAGCAGAGAAGAAGGGTACGAGCAGTACTTC.

The chain joins TRBV20-1 to TRBJ1-1, with D unclear. Trimming stripped 3 bases from V and 1 base from J, with 9 bases between. This CDR3 comprises 13 residues. Germline V gene data show CDR1 as DFQATT and CDR2 as SNEGSKA (reference sequence). The CDR3 nucleotides read TGCAGTGCTAGTAAATATTGGAACACTGAAGCTTTCTTT. It specifies CSASKYWNTEAFF.